This T cell receptor (beta chain) comes out of a study of T-cell memory formation after mild COVID-19. Turning to the study itself: Clusters were largely donor specific.

The TCR alpha and TCR beta cDNA libraries, bearing sample barcodes and UMIs, were generated by 5'RACE using constant-segment primers. TCRdb independently ran MiXCR on the 5' RACE reads; one entry per CDR3 protein. The data hold 50,000 to 60,000 distinct CDR3 sequences, with roughly a quarter observed a single time. Findings and limits, study-wide: CD4/CD8 balance held among clones contracting day 15 to 85, and later expanders leaned CD4+. Contracting CD8+ clones were enriched in EMRA, CD4+ mainly in CM and EM.

Comment on this clonotype: What it binds is unknown.

Sequencing input: PBMCs or a T cell subset sorted from them (not recorded which). The sequence was obtained from a man between 18 and 29 years old who had mild COVID-19 (a few samples of this study predate the infection). Cell type and time point are not known.

CDR3 nucleotide sequence: TGTGCCAGCAGTACGACAGTGAACACTGAAGCTTTCTTT. Translated: CASSTTVNTEAFF. This chain uses TRBV6-2 or TRBV6-3 with TRBJ1-1, with D maybe TRBD1 (5 bases). Germline CDR1 is MNHEY and CDR2 is SVGEGT. The germline V and J ends were trimmed by 5 bases and 0 bases, with 7 bases remaining between them. There are 13 residues in the CDR3.